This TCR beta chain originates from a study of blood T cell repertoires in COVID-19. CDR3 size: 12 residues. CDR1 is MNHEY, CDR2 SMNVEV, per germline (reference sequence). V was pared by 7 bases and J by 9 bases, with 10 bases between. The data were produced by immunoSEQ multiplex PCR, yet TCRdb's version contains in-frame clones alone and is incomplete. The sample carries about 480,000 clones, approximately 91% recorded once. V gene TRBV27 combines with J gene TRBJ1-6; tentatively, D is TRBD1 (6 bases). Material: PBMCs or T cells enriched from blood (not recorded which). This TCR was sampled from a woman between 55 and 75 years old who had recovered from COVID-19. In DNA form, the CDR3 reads TGTGCCAGCACCTCAGGGGTTTCACCCCTCCACTTT. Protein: CASTSGVSPLHF.